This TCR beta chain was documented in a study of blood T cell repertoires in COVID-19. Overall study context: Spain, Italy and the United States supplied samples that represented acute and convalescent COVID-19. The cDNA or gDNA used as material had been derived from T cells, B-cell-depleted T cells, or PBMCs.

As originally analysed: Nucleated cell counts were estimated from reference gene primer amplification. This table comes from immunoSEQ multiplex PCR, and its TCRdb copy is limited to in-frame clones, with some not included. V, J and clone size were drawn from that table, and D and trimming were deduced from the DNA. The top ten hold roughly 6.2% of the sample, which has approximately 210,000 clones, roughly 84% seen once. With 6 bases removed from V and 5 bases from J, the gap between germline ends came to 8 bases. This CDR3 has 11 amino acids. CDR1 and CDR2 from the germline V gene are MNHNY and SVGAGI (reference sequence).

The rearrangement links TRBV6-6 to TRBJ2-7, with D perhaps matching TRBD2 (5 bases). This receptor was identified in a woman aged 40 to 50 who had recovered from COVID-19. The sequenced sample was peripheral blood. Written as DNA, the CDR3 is TGTGCCAGCAGACTAGGTGACGAGCAGTACTTC. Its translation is CASRLGDEQYF.